This T cell receptor (beta chain) comes out of a study of blood T cells in healthy people across ages (dated by TCRdb to between 2015 and 2017). Regarding the research as a whole: Template switching captured roughly one uniquely barcoded TCR beta cDNA molecule per two T cells in model experiments. For two donors (one aged 18 to 29 and one aged 80 or older), the study analyzed two additional independent replicas of 1 million unique cDNA reads from the same blood draw. The donors were split into four age groups: young (average about 16 years), middle-aged (roughly 40), aged (around 67) and long-lived (approximately 89). Donors of different ages were randomly distributed across sequencing lanes to avoid experimental bias. The study measured age-related changes in TCR beta repertoire diversity using deep sequencing normalized with unique cDNA molecular identifiers.

This clonotype has a count of ten or more. Its antigen remains undetermined. Within one base of it there is no much larger clone, and no base qualities were kept. Library method: 5' RACE. The instrument given in TCRdb is Illumina HiSeq 2500. A second roughly 7 to 11 cycle PCR used a sample-barcoded 5' primer and a J-beta primer mix. Each TCR beta cDNA molecule received a unique molecular identifier from a template-switch 5' adaptor carrying 12 random nucleotides. Each sample yielded at least 2.5 million CDR3-containing paired-end reads. The Mint cDNA synthesis kit, primed by a TRBC-specific oligonucleotide, was used to synthesize first-strand cDNA from all RNA. Following uracil-DNA glycosylase treatment, a first 18-cycle PCR with universal primers M1SS and BC2_uni_R was performed on all cDNA. The published analysis was carried out like this. For normalization, 1 million high-quality reads, each with a distinct molecular identifier, were randomly selected from each sample. Reads with shared molecular identifiers were discarded instead of being binned into consensus sequences. MiTCR, with a Q25 quality threshold and the strictest error-elimination algorithm, was used for CDR3 identification, clonotype clustering and error correction. A nonparametric unseen species model with Euler transformation was used to estimate a lower bound on total TCR beta diversity. TCRdb trimmed the raw reads at Q25, called clones with MiXCR and kept productive beta chains. Every CDR3 protein is listed once, alongside the most common genes and DNA of its rows. TCRdb, rather than the study authors, made the V and J calls. The table for this sample lists approximately 810,000 distinct CDR3 sequences; 25% to 35% of them were counted only once. The top ten hold roughly 17% of the sample.

CDR1 and CDR2 were assigned from the germline V gene (reference sequence) as DFQATT and SNEGSKA. The germline V and J ends show losses of 2 bases and 11 bases respectively, and no gene match explains 11 bases of the junction. Including the terminal cysteine and phenylalanine, the CDR3 comprises 14 residues. The CDR3 DNA has 42 bases and is translated from base 1. Donors were around 37 systemically healthy Caucasian individuals from Russia aged roughly 6 to 100 years. Each donor gave roughly 9.5 milliliters of peripheral blood, collected into EDTA-treated Vacutainer tubes. PBMCs were isolated by Ficoll-Paque density-gradient centrifugation, with at least 6 million obtained per sample. Trizol reagent was used to extract total RNA from PBMCs, with at least 6 micrograms per sample. For every donor, an aliquot of PBMCs went through flow cytometry to measure the percentages of naive CD45RAhigh/CD27high T cells.

Findings and caveats that apply to the study as a whole: Estimates of total diversity from one million sequenced T cells were regarded as lower bounds and underestimates. The CMV infection status of donors was not known, potentially confounding age-related changes in expanded clonotypes. The percentage of naive T cells measured by flow cytometry correlated strongly with observed TCR beta diversity. Compared with the aged group, more naive CD4+ T cells, fewer expanded clones and increased TCR diversity were shown by the long-lived group, suggesting age selection. Bulk unsorted PBMC profiling prevented conclusive comparison of naive and antigen-experienced compartments. Observed TCR beta diversity per million T cells fell roughly linearly with age, and a significant reduction was already apparent by age about 36.

The sequenced sample was blood. This clonotype was sampled from a woman older than 75 in good health. Here the chain combines TRBV20-1 and TRBJ1-4, with 7 middle bases fitting TRBD1. CDR3 reads: CSARPGTAMGKLFF. The DNA sequence is given as TGCAGTGCTAGACCCGGGACAGCAATGGGGAAACTGTTTTTT.